These T cell receptor beta chains were read from a single sample in a study of PD-1 blockade in classical Hodgkin lymphoma. Sequencing was performed with immunoSEQ multiplex PCR; in TCRdb, only in-frame clones are kept and a portion is missing. The table shows some 23,000 clones, with about four fifths occurring only once. Material: peripheral blood mononuclear cells (PBMCs), obtained before the second cycle of nivolumab. The receptors shown here come from a human donor with classical Hodgkin lymphoma. The CDR3 runs from the conserved cysteine through the conserved F or W. A D gene is named only where the DNA matches it firmly. Rows give clone size only sometimes, using once, few, many, or a class for an expanded clone.

J gene,V gene,clone size,D gene,CDR3 DNA,CDR3 protein
TRBJ2-1,TRBV5-1,NA,NA,TGCGCCAGCAGCTTGATTCGAAACAATGAGCAGTTCTTC,CASSLIRNNEQFF
TRBJ2-3,TRBV7-2,NA,TRBD2,TGTGCCAGCAGCACTAGCGGGAGGGCGGGAGATACGCAGTATTTT,CASSTSGRAGDTQYF
TRBJ2-1,TRBV18,NA,NA,TGTGCCAGCTCACCACTCATGGCGCAATACAATGAGCAGTTCTTC,CASSPLMAQYNEQFF
TRBJ1-2,TRBV27,NA,NA,TGTGCCAGCAGTCGACAGACTAACTATGGCTACACCTTC,CASSRQTNYGYTF
TRBJ2-2,TRBV19,NA,TRBD2,TGTGCCAGTAGTATAGAGTCTAGCGGGGCGAACACCGGGGAGCTGTTTTTT,CASSIESSGANTGELFF
TRBJ2-1,TRBV29-1,NA,NA,TGCAGCGTTGAAGATGTGCGTGCTTCCTCCTACAATGAGCAGTTCTTC,CSVEDVRASSYNEQFF
TRBJ1-1,TRBV25-1,NA,NA,TGTGCCAGCAGTGATCCGGGTCTGGGCTACACTGAAGCTTTCTTT,CASSDPGLGYTEAFF
TRBJ2-5,TRBV15,few,NA,TGTGCCACCAGCAGAGATCAAGGGGAGACCCAGTACTTC,CATSRDQGETQYF
TRBJ2-5,TRBV14,NA,TRBD2,TGTGCCAGCAGCCAGGGACTAGCATGGTACCAAGAGACCCAGTACTTC,CASSQGLAWYQETQYF
TRBJ1-6,TRBV29-1,once,NA,TGCAGCGTTGGAGAGGGGAATAATTCACCCCTCCACTTT,CSVGEGNNSPLHF
TRBJ2-5,TRBV6-1,NA,TRBD2,TGTGCCAGCAGCCGACTAGCGGGAGTTCGAGAGACCCAGTACTTC,CASSRLAGVRETQYF
TRBJ1-2,TRBV28,NA,NA,TGTGCCAGCAGTTCACAGGTTACCTATGGCTACACCTTC,CASSSQVTYGYTF
TRBJ2-1,TRBV9,NA,NA,TGTGCCAGCAGCGTAAGGACCTACAATGAGCAGTTCTTC,CASSVRTYNEQFF
TRBJ2-3,TRBV28,NA,NA,TGTGCCAGCAGTCCGTTTCAGTATTTT,CASSPFQYF
TRBJ2-1,TRBV11-2,once,TRBD2,TGTGCCAGCAGCCGAAAAGGACTAGCGGGGCCCTCCTACAATGAGCAGTTCTTC,CASSRKGLAGPSYNEQFF
TRBJ2-7,TRBV6-6,NA,TRBD2,TGTGCCAGCAGCCGGACTAGCGGCTCGTACGAGCAGTACTTC,CASSRTSGSYEQYF
TRBJ2-3,TRBV5-1,once,NA,TGCGCCAGCAGCCAGGATGGACACAGCACAGATACGCAGTATTTT,CASSQDGHSTDTQYF
TRBJ2-2,TRBV7-9,NA,NA,TGTGCCAGCAGCCCCCGAAGAGGGGGGAACACCGGGGAGCTGTTTTTT,CASSPRRGGNTGELFF
TRBJ2-2,TRBV6-4,NA,NA,TGTGCCAGCAGTGTAACGTCCCGGGAGCTGTTTTTT,CASSVTSRELFF
TRBJ2-1,TRBV7-2,NA,TRBD2,TGTGCCAGCAGCCTGAGCGGGAGGTTGGATGAGCAGTTCTTC,CASSLSGRLDEQFF
TRBJ1-1,TRBV2,few,NA,TGTGCCAGCAGTCCCGGGTCCGGGGGCTACACTGAAGCTTTCTTT,CASSPGSGGYTEAFF
TRBJ2-7,TRBV4-1,NA,TRBD2,TGCGCCAGCAGCCAAGATCGGGGGGGTAGCGGATACGAGCAGTACTTC,CASSQDRGGSGYEQYF
TRBJ2-2,TRBV11-2,NA,TRBD1,TGTGCCAGCAGCTTCAGGACAGGGAGTACCGGGGAGCTGTTTTTT,CASSFRTGSTGELFF
TRBJ2-5,TRBV6-6,NA,NA,TGTGCCAGCAGTCCAAATGAGGCGGAGACCCAGTACTTC,CASSPNEAETQYF
TRBJ1-5,TRBV28,few,NA,TGTGCCAGCACCCTGACCATGTATAGCAATCAGCCCCAGCATTTT,CASTLTMYSNQPQHF
TRBJ1-1,TRBV18,NA,NA,TGTGCCAGCTCACCAATTTTCGTCAGGGGAGTGGGGAACACTGAAGCTTTCTTT,CASSPIFVRGVGNTEAFF
TRBJ2-7,TRBV11-2,NA,TRBD1,TGTGCCAGCAGCTTACCTGGCGGTGCGGGACAGGCAAACTACGAGCAGTACTTC,CASSLPGGAGQANYEQYF
TRBJ2-5,TRBV6-1,NA,TRBD1,TGTGCCAGCAAACAGACAGGGCGGGAGACCCAGTACTTC,CASKQTGRETQYF
TRBJ1-5,TRBV6-1,NA,NA,TGTGCCAGCCAGGACGGGTGGGATCAGCCCCAGCATTTT,CASQDGWDQPQHF
TRBJ2-1,TRBV4-1,NA,TRBD2,TGCGCCAGCAGCCAAGAAGAACTAGCGGGGGGGCATACATACAATGAGCAGTTCTTC,CASSQEELAGGHTYNEQFF
TRBJ2-3,TRBV21-1,NA,NA,TGTGCCAGCAGCAATAGGCCCTATACGCAGTATTTT,CASSNRPYTQYF
TRBJ1-2,TRBV7-9,NA,NA,TGTGCCAGCAGCTTAGGTTCCGGGCAGTCTAACTATGGCTACACCTTC,CASSLGSGQSNYGYTF
TRBJ1-1,TRBV5-1,once,TRBD1,TGCGCCAGCAGCTTCAGGGGGGCGGAAAACACTGAAGCTTTCTTT,CASSFRGAENTEAFF
TRBJ1-1,TRBV7-2,NA,NA,TGTGCCAGCAGCTTAGATAACCGAGGGACTGAAGCTTTCTTT,CASSLDNRGTEAFF
TRBJ2-7,TRBV4-3,NA,TRBD2,TGCGCCAGCAGCCAAGAGAAGGCTAGCGGGAGTCTCTTCCCTCACGAGCAGTACTTC,CASSQEKASGSLFPHEQYF
TRBJ2-3,TRBV4-3,NA,TRBD2,TGCGCCAGCAGCCAAGACGGGGGGGAAACAGATACGCAGTATTTT,CASSQDGGETDTQYF
TRBJ1-1,TRBV5-1,NA,NA,TGCGCCAGCAGCGGACAGTTGAACACTGAAGCTTTCTTT,CASSGQLNTEAFF
TRBJ2-6,TRBV7-2,NA,NA,TGTGCCAGCAGCTTAAGAACAGGGGCCAACGTCCTGACTTTC,CASSLRTGANVLTF
TRBJ2-2,TRBV5-1,NA,TRBD1,TGCGCCAGCAGCTCCGGGACAGCGAACACCGGGGAGCTGTTTTTT,CASSSGTANTGELFF
TRBJ2-4,TRBV28,NA,NA,TGTGCCAGCAGTTATGACACCGAAGCCAAAAACATTCAGTACTTC,CASSYDTEAKNIQYF
TRBJ1-2,TRBV5-8,NA,NA,TGTGCCAGCAGCTTCCACAGTGGAGGCTACACCTTC,CASSFHSGGYTF
TRBJ1-2,TRBV19,NA,NA,TGTGCCAGTAGTATTGGTTATGGCTACACCTTC,CASSIGYGYTF
TRBJ2-3,TRBV19,NA,TRBD2,TGTGCCAGTAGTATTTGGCTGGGGCGGACTAGCGGGTCTGGAGATACGCAGTATTTT,CASSIWLGRTSGSGDTQYF
TRBJ2-7,TRBV5-4,NA,NA,TGTGCCAGCAGCCCAAGGGGGGACTCCTACGAGCAGTACTTC,CASSPRGDSYEQYF
TRBJ1-6,TRBV28,NA,NA,TGTGCCAGCAGTCCAGGGACTGATTATTCACCCCTCCACTTT,CASSPGTDYSPLHF
TRBJ2-1,TRBV7-9,NA,TRBD1,TGTGCCAGCAACGATGGGACAGGAGGTTACAATGAGCAGTTCTTC,CASNDGTGGYNEQFF